A single sample gave rise to the 6 T cell receptor beta chains below, sequenced in a study of shared clonotypes between healthy human individuals. Produced via immunoSEQ multiplex PCR; TCRdb's table is partial and in-frame only. This table has about 470,000 clones, roughly 83% appearing once. The sample was PBMCs. The receptors were gathered from a woman aged 40 to 55 in good health. Some clones in this sample may be carry-over from other donors' samples.

The rearrangement uses TRBV6-6 and TRBJ2-5, with 8 bases lining up with TRBD1. V lost 6 bases to trimming and J lost 2 bases; unmatched junction nucleotides: 2. Germline V gene data show CDR1 as MNHNY and CDR2 as SVGAGI (reference sequence). The CDR3 sequence is 13 residues long. CDR3 in DNA: TGTGCCAGCAGAGGGGACAGGCAAGAGACCCAGTACTTC. Translation gives CASRGDRQETQYF.

The rearrangement joins TRBV19 to TRBJ1-4; TRBD1 matches at 7 bases. The CDR3 totals 15 residues. The V segment lost 3 bases and the J segment 0 bases; nucleotides outside the gene matches: 1. In germline, CDR1 is LNHDA, CDR2 SQIVND (reference sequence). The CDR3 region is CASSMGQTTNEKLFF. As DNA, the CDR3 is TGTGCCAGTAGTATGGGACAGACAACTAATGAAAAACTGTTTTTT.

The J gene is TRBJ1-5, the V gene TRBV19, with D possibly being TRBD1 (5 bases). V was pared by 8 bases and J by 2 bases, with 10 bases between. The CDR3 consists of 13 residues. The germline V gene encodes CDR1 LNHDA and CDR2 SQIVND (reference sequence). The CDR3 here is CASGGGGNQPQHF. CDR3 bases: TGTGCCAGTGGCGGGGGGGGCAATCAGCCCCAGCATTTT.

A note on this clone: A read error is the likely source, as a far larger clone sits one nucleotide away. The V call is TRBV6-6, the J call TRBJ1-5, with no clear D. CDR1 is MNHNY, CDR2 SVGAGI, per germline (reference sequence). There are 11 residues in the CDR3. The CDR3 loop reads CANSSEQPQHF. As DNA, the CDR3 is TGTGCCAACAGTTCGGAGCAGCCCCAGCATTTT.

This clone was observed a handful of times. The V gene is TRBV28, the J gene TRBJ1-2; a weak D match, TRBD1 (5 bases). CDR1 is MDHEN, CDR2 SYDVKM, per germline. The CDR3 totals 13 residues. V lost 9 bases, J lost 0 bases, and 11 bases lay in between. The CDR3 DNA follows: TGTGCCAGTCAGGGTTCAGCTAACTATGGCTACACCTTC. This translates into CASQGSANYGYTF.

This sequence joins TRBV7-9 and TRBJ1-1; D is ambiguous. CDR1 is SEHNR and CDR2 is FQNEAQ in the germline V gene (reference sequence). V gave up 0 bases and J gave up 5 bases, with 7 bases separating them. This CDR3 contains 13 residues. The CDR3 protein is CASSLAAQTEAFF. In DNA form, the CDR3 reads TGTGCCAGCAGCTTAGCGGCCCAAACTGAAGCTTTCTTT.